This entry describes one T cell receptor (beta chain). What it binds is unknown. The CDR3 is 13 residues long. V dropped 2 bases and J dropped 3 bases, with 8 bases sitting between them. Germline V CDR1 and CDR2: SGHRS, YFSETQ. The data belong to a study of cytotoxic CD8 clonotypes in ibrutinib-treated CLL. Study details: Response samples came after a median 12 months of treatment, range 6 to 36. The sample average was 255,043 productive templates and roughly 90,000 productive rearrangements.

Profiling relied on immunoSEQ multiplex PCR, and the TCRdb table lists in-frame clones only, not all of them. The table has over 6,500 clones, more than 70% seen once. Study conclusions and caveats: Clonality showed a rise at ibrutinib response that reversed toward baseline at progression. Public clonotypes showed up rarely, and on treatment they shrank or held steady.

The V and J genes are TRBV5-1 and TRBJ1-1, with D uncertain. This specimen was PBMCs, taken before ibrutinib treatment. The TCR sequence derives from a human donor with chronic lymphocytic leukemia. Here the CDR3 DNA reads TGCGCCAGCAGCTTTAGCAGCGACACTGAAGCTTTCTTT. Translation gives CASSFSSDTEAFF.